Listed here are 6 T cell receptor beta chains from one sample, sequenced in a study of blood T cell repertoires in COVID-19. This table comes from immunoSEQ multiplex PCR, and its TCRdb copy is limited to in-frame clones, with some not included. Found here are some 150,000 clones, around 82% of them singletons; the top ten hold about 1.2%. The sample comprised peripheral blood. The receptors originated from a man aged 55 to 70 who had recovered from COVID-19.

This chain uses TRBV19 with TRBJ2-7, with 13 bases that match TRBD2. CDR1 and CDR2 from the germline V gene are LNHDA and SQIVND (reference sequence). This CDR3 is built from 17 residues. J was trimmed by 0 bases and V by 6 bases; bases with no gene match: 8. The CDR3 spells CASRVTGTSGVSYEQYF. For the CDR3, the DNA is TGTGCCAGTAGGGTAACCGGGACTAGCGGGGTCTCCTACGAGCAGTACTTC.

The rearrangement uses TRBV16 and TRBJ1-6, with D perhaps TRBD1 (6 bases). Trimming cost V 5 bases and J 11 bases, with 16 bases left between them. The CDR3 totals 14 residues. Germline V lookup: CDR1 KGHSY, CDR2 FQNENV. CDR3 sequence: CASSYRTEPAPLHF. The DNA for the CDR3 is TGTGCCAGCAGCTATCGGACAGAGCCCGCACCCCTCCACTTT.

The rearrangement links TRBV6-5 to TRBJ2-7; TRBD2 matches 9 bases. V was clipped by 3 bases and J by 1 base; unmatched bases: 7. CDR1 and CDR2 from the germline V gene are MNHEY and SVGAGI. The CDR3 runs to 16 residues. The chain's CDR3 is CASSYGRTSVSYEQYF. DNA for the CDR3: TGTGCCAGCAGTTATGGACGGACTAGCGTATCCTACGAGCAGTACTTC.

The chain recombines TRBV4-2 with TRBJ2-4; 7 bases line up with TRBD2. V dropped 3 bases and J dropped 3; count of bases not matched to a gene: 11. Germline V gene lookup returns CDR1 LGHNA and CDR2 YNFKEQ. The CDR3 has 17 residues. CDR3 nucleotides: TGTGCCAGCAGCCAGGGACTAAGCGATATAGACAAAAACATTCAGTACTTC. It translates to CASSQGLSDIDKNIQYF.

The chain couples TRBV28 to TRBJ2-4, with TRBD1 matching 9 bases. The trim removed 6 bases at V and 4 bases at J, leaving 7 bases unmatched. The CDR3 spans 15 residues. Germline CDR1 is MDHEN and CDR2 is SYDVKM. CDR3 region: CASSRDRDTKNIQYF. The CDR3 DNA is TGTGCCAGCAGCCGGGACAGGGATACTAAAAACATTCAGTACTTC.

This chain's CDR3 is CASSLHGGPTEQYF. The CDR3 region has the DNA TGTGCCAGCAGCTTGCACGGGGGACCTACAGAGCAGTACTTC. The gene calls are TRBV5-4 and TRBJ2-7, with D possibly matching TRBD2 (6 bases). V was shortened by 1 base and J by 7 bases, with 15 bases between the two germline ends. Germline V CDR1 and CDR2: SGHNT, YYREEE (reference sequence). The CDR3 contains 14 residues.